This TCR beta chain stems from a study of blood T cells in healthy people across ages. Regarding the study as a whole: It was not known whether donors were CMV positive (a possible confounder of expanded clonotype changes).

This clonotype has only a few counts. Its antigen is unidentified. Then a second PCR, running roughly 7 to 11 cycles, was carried out with a sample-barcoded 5' primer and a J-beta primer mix. TCRdb analysed the 5' RACE reads with MiXCR anew, one entry per CDR3 protein. Of about 720,000 distinct CDR3 sequences in the sample, 22% are singletons; the top ten hold around a fifth. Sequences were obtained from blood. This TCR derives from a man aged 65 to 85 in good health.

For the CDR3, the DNA is TGTGCCTGGAGTGCGAAGGAGACCCAGTACTTC. This translates into CAWSAKETQYF. The chain employs TRBV30 and TRBJ2-5; D unresolved. The CDR3 totals 11 residues. V lost 1 base and J lost 5, with 5 bases in between. Germline V gene lookup returns CDR1 GTSNPN and CDR2 SVGIG (reference sequence).